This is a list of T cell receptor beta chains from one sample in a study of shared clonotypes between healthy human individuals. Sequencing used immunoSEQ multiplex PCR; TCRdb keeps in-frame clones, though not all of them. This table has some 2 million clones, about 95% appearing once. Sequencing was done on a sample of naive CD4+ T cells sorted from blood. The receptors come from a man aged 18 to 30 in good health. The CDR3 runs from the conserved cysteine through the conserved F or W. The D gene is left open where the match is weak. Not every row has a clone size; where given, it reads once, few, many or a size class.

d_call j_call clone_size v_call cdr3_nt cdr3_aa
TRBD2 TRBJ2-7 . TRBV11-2 TGTGCCAGCAGCTTAGTGGGGGGGTACGAGCAGTACTTC CASSLVGGYEQYF
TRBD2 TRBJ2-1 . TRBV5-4 TGTGCCAGCAGATATAGCGGGGGGTCCTTGGATGAGCAGTTCTTC CASRYSGGSLDEQFF
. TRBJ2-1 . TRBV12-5 TGTGCTAGTGGACCTAGTGGCTACAATGAGCAGTTCTTC CASGPSGYNEQFF
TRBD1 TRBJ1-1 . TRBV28 TGTGCCAGCAGTTCCGGGACAGGGAGTGTCGAAGCTTTCTTT CASSSGTGSVEAFF
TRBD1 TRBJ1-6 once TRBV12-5 TGTGCTAGTGGTTTGGACCCCAAACAGGGGTCAGACAATAATTCACCCCTCCACTTT CASGLDPKQGSDNNSPLHF
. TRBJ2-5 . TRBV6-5 TGTGCCAGCAGTTACTCGGCCGGGACCAAGGAGACCCAGTACTTC CASSYSAGTKETQYF
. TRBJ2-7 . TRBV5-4 TGTGCCAGCAGCCAGCGACAGCGAAACTACGAGCAGTACTTC CASSQRQRNYEQYF
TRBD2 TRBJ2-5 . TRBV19 TGTGCCAGTAGTCCCCTGGGACTACGCCAAGAGACCCAGTACTTC CASSPLGLRQETQYF
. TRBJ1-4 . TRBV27 TGTGCCAGCAGTACAGGGTCCTCTAATGAAAAACTGTTTTTT CASSTGSSNEKLFF
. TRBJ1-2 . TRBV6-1 TGTGCCAGCATCACTGAGCGACTCCCATTCTATGGCTACACCTTC CASITERLPFYGYTF
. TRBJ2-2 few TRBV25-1 TGTGCCAGCAGTGATACCGGGGAGCTGTTTTTT CASSDTGELFF
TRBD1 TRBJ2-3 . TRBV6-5 TGTGCCAGCAGGGGGACAGGGGTCGGCACAGATACGCAGTATTTT CASRGTGVGTDTQYF
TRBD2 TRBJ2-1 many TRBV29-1 TGCACCCTTGGGGGGACTACTCTAGGAGAGCAGTTCTTC CTLGGTTLGEQFF
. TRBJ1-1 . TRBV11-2 TGTGCCAGCAGCCCCAATCTCTCGCTAAGTTTCTTT CASSPNLSLSFF
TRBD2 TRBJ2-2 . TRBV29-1 TGCAGCGTTGGCTCGGCTAGCGGGAGAGGATACACCGGGGAGCTGTTTTTT CSVGSASGRGYTGELFF
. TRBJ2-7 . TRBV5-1 TGCGCCAGCAGCTTCCGGACGGACTACGAGCAGTACTTC CASSFRTDYEQYF
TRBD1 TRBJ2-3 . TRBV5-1 TGCGCCAGCAGCTTGCTGAGACAGGGGGCTTCTAGCACAGATACGCAGTATTTT CASSLLRQGASSTDTQYF
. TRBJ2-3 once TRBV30 TGTGCCTGGAGTGTACTGAAACGGGGAAGCACAGATACGCAGTATTTT CAWSVLKRGSTDTQYF
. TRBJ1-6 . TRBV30 TGTGCCGGTTTGACGGAGGGGAATTCACCCCTCCACTTT CAGLTEGNSPLHF
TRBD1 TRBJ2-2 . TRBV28 TGTGCCAGCAGTCCTGGACAGGGCACCGGGGAGCTGTTTTTT CASSPGQGTGELFF
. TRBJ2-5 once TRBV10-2 TGCGCCAGCAGTGAGTCGGAGTCACAGACCCAGTACTTC CASSESESQTQYF
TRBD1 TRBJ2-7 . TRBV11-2 TGTGCCAGCAGCTTAGAGGCGGGGACAGGGGTTACCTACGAGCAGTACTTC CASSLEAGTGVTYEQYF
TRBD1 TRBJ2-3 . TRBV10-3 TGTGCCATCAGTGATAATACCGGGACAGGCAGTGGTTTT CAISDNTGTGSGF
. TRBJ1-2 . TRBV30 TGTGCCTGGGAAGTTCAACAGGGAGGCTATGGCTACACCTTC CAWEVQQGGYGYTF
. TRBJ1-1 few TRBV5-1 TGCGCCAGCAGCGAGAGGAGCACTGAAGCTTTCTTT CASSERSTEAFF
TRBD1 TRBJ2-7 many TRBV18 TGTGCCAGCTCACCACCGGGGACAGGGGGCGACGAGCAGTACTTC CASSPPGTGGDEQYF
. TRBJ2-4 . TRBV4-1 TGCGCCAGCAGCCAACCAGCGGCAGGGAGGCCCAAAAACATTCAGTACTTC CASSQPAAGRPKNIQYF
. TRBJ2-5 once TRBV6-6 TGTGCCAGCATCGACCCGACAGGCCAAGAGACCCAGTACTTC CASIDPTGQETQYF
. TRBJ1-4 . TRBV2 TGTGCCAGCAGTGATGGAACAGGAGAAAAACTGTTTTTT CASSDGTGEKLFF
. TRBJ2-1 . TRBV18 TGTGCCAGCTCACCGGAAAACGGGGGTTACAATGAGCAGTTCTTC CASSPENGGYNEQFF
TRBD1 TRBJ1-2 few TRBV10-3 TGTGCCAGCCAAATGGGACAGGGATATGGCTACACCTTC CASQMGQGYGYTF
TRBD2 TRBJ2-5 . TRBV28 TGTGCCAGCAGTTTAGTCCTAGCGGGGGGGAGAGAGACCCAGTACTTC CASSLVLAGGRETQYF
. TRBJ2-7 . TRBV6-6 TGTGCCAGCAGTACAGGGATATTCGAATCAGGGCAGTACTTC CASSTGIFESGQYF
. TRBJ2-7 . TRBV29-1 TGCAGCGTTGGGGAGGGGGACGAGCAGTACTTC CSVGEGDEQYF
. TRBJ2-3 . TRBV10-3 TGTGCCACCACCTCGGGGAGCACAGATACGCAGTATTTT CATTSGSTDTQYF
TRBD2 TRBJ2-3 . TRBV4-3 TGCGCCAGCAGCCAAGATAGAGCCAGCGGGAGAGGAGATACGCAGTATTTT CASSQDRASGRGDTQYF
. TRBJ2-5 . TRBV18 TGTGCCAGCTCAACAGGACTAAGGGAGACCCAGTACTTC CASSTGLRETQYF
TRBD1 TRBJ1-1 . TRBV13 TGTGCCAGCAGCTTAGCCACAGGGGTTTCCACTGAAGCTTTCTTT CASSLATGVSTEAFF
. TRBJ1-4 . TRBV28 TGTGCCAGCAGTCAGAGACAGTTAAAAAATGAAAAACTGTTTTTT CASSQRQLKNEKLFF
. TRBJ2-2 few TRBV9 TGTGCCAGCAGCACCCACCCGGCGGGCACCGGGGAGCTGTTTTTT CASSTHPAGTGELFF
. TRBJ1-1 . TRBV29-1 TGCAGCGTTGAAGGATCCAGGAAAAACACTGAAGCTTTCTTT CSVEGSRKNTEAFF
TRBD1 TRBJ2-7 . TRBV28 TGTGCCAGCAGTTCCCGGGACAGGGTATTAAACGAGCAGTACTTC CASSSRDRVLNEQYF
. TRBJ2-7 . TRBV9 TGTGCCAGCAGCGTAGGGACAGAAAGCTCCTACGAGCAGTACTTC CASSVGTESSYEQYF
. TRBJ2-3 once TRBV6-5 TGTGCCAGCAGTCGAAACCTCCGAGGGGTAGATACGCAGTATTTT CASSRNLRGVDTQYF
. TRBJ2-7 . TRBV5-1 TGCGCCAGCAGCTTGGGACAGTTGAACTACGAGCAGTACTTC CASSLGQLNYEQYF
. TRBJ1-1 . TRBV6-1 TGTGCCAGCAGTGAAAGGACGGAGACGAACACTGAAGCTTTCTTT CASSERTETNTEAFF
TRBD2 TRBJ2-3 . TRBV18 TGTGCCAGCTCACCTCCCGGGGGGGAGCGCACAGATACGCAGTATTTT CASSPPGGERTDTQYF
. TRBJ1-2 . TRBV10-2 TGCGCCACCTCAGGACAGAACTATGGCTACACCTTC CATSGQNYGYTF
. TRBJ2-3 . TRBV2 TGTGCCAGCAGTGTACTAATCACAGATACGCAGTATTTT CASSVLITDTQYF
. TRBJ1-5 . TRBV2 TGTGCCAGCAGTGAATCCATCACCCGCAATCAGCCCCAGCATTTT CASSESITRNQPQHF